A single sample is the source of the 25 T cell receptor beta chains below, sequenced in a study of cytomegalovirus exposure and HLA in healthy donors. Amplification used 60 Vbeta primers and 13 Jbeta primers. Sequenced by immunoSEQ multiplex PCR; TCRdb stores in-frame clones only, minus some. Among 150,000 to 180,000 clones listed, about 80% were seen once. The sample was PBMCs. The source of these receptors is a man aged 30-40 years in good health and CMV-seropositive.

The CDR3 DNA sequence: TGTGCCAGCAGCGTAGGACCAGGGGGCACCGGGGAGCTGTTTTTT. This codes for CASSVGPGGTGELFF. The genes are TRBV9 and TRBJ2-2; 7 bases map to TRBD1. V lost 0 bases to trimming and J lost 4 bases; unmatched junction nucleotides: 3. Germline V gene sequence: CDR1 SGDLS, CDR2 YYNGEE. This CDR3 has 15 residues.

This clone appeared once. The chain is built from TRBV28 and TRBJ2-3; 9 bases are shared with TRBD1. The germline gives CDR1 MDHEN, CDR2 SYDVKM. After removal of 4 bases from V and 3 bases from J, the junction contained 2 bases not matched to a gene. CDR3 length equals 14 residues. The CDR3 DNA follows: TGTGCCAGCAGTTCCGGACAGGGGACAGATACGCAGTATTTT. As protein: CASSSGQGTDTQYF.

There are a few counts of this clone. The rearrangement joins TRBV18 to TRBJ2-5, with 8 bases fitting TRBD2. Per the germline V gene, CDR1 is KGHSH and CDR2 is LQKENI. Unmatched junction bases numbered 6, after V lost 6 bases and J lost 0 bases. The CDR3 spans 15 residues. Here the CDR3 DNA reads TGTGCCAGCTCGGCGCTAGCGGGTCACCAAGAGACCCAGTACTTC. It yields the protein CASSALAGHQETQYF.

This clone occurred a few times. The chain recombines TRBV7-9 with TRBJ1-1; D is unclear. The CDR3 contains 13 residues. The germline CDR1 and CDR2 sequences are SEHNR and FQNEAQ (reference sequence). Between the trimmed V and J ends, which lost 2 bases and 8 bases, there was a span of 12 bases. The DNA of the CDR3 is TGTGCCAGCAGCTTACCGGGATTCCTCGAAGCTTTCTTT. It translates to CASSLPGFLEAFF.

The chain combines TRBV6-4 with TRBJ1-1; D is undetermined. Trimming stripped 2 bases from V and 6 bases from J, with 7 bases between. Per germline, CDR1 MRHNA and CDR2 SNTAGT. This CDR3 has 12 residues. CDR3 nucleotide sequence: TGTGCCAGCAGTGACGGGAGGGCTGAAGCTTTCTTT. It codes for CASSDGRAEAFF.

The V and J genes are TRBV5-6 and TRBJ2-1, with a weak D call TRBD1 (6 bases). The ends were cut back, 3 bases at V and 3 bases at J, with 10 bases in the middle. Germline V CDR1 and CDR2: SGHDT, YYEEEE. The CDR3 spans 14 residues. The CDR3 spells CASSSAGVYNEQFF. Here the CDR3 DNA reads TGTGCCAGCAGCTCGGCAGGGGTCTACAATGAGCAGTTCTTC.

In nucleotides, the CDR3 is TGTGCCAGCAGCCAAGGGGAGTTTAGCACAGATACGCAGTATTTT. This translates into CASSQGEFSTDTQYF. The chain carries TRBV4-2 and TRBJ2-3, with D possibly being TRBD2 (5 bases). V was clipped by 1 base and J by 0 bases, with 8 bases between them. CDR1 and CDR2 (germline): LGHNA, YNFKEQ. The CDR3 runs to 15 residues.

This clone was observed a handful of times. This rearrangement joins TRBV15 to TRBJ2-5; weak D call: TRBD1 (6 bases). The last part of the DNA fits TRBJ2-7 better; the J call may be wrong. The CDR3 consists of 13 residues. Germline lookup yields CDR1 LNHNV and CDR2 YYDKDF (reference sequence). CDR3 bases: TGTGCCACCAGCCCGGGACACTTCTACGAGCAGTACTTC. Translated, it gives CATSPGHFYEQYF.

The V gene is TRBV15, the J gene TRBJ2-3; 8 bases match TRBD1. CDR1 and CDR2 (germline): LNHNV, YYDKDF (reference sequence). This CDR3 spans 19 amino acids. V trimming: 5 bases; J trimming: 6 bases; junction bases outside the gene matches: 22. CDR3 bases: TGTGCCACCAGCGTTGGAGTGGACAGGGAAGGAGATAAAGGGGATACGCAGTATTTT. It is translated as CATSVGVDREGDKGDTQYF. Full variable domain (outside the CDR3, taken from reference TRBV15 and TRBJ2-3): DAMVIQNPRYQVTQFGKPVTLSCSQTLNHNVMYWYQQKSSQAPKLLFHYYDKDFNNEADTPDNFQSRRPNTSFCFLDIRSPGLGDTAMYLCATSVGVDREGDKGDTQYFGPGTRLTVL.

The chain is built from TRBV27 and TRBJ2-7; possibly TRBD1 for D (6 bases). CDR1 and CDR2 (germline): MNHEY, SMNVEV (reference sequence). The CDR3 has 13 amino acids. Between the trimmed V and J ends, which lost 2 bases and 7 bases, there was a span of 12 bases. CDR3 sequence: CASSLAGAQEQYF. DNA for the CDR3: TGTGCCAGCAGTTTAGCAGGGGCGCAGGAGCAGTACTTC.

The chain joins TRBV7-9 to TRBJ2-1, with D perhaps TRBD1 (5 bases). The V gene's germline CDR1 is SEHNR and CDR2 FQNEAQ (reference sequence). The ends were cut back, 0 bases at V and 6 bases at J, with 12 bases in the middle. The CDR3 is 15 residues long. Here the CDR3 reads CASSLAAGPGNEQFF. CDR3 coding DNA: TGTGCCAGCAGCTTAGCAGCAGGGCCGGGCAATGAGCAGTTCTTC.

This clone was detected only a few times. CDR3 nucleotide sequence: TGTGCCAGCAGTTTACAGGGAGGCAATCAGCCCCAGCATTTT. It encodes CASSLQGGNQPQHF. The rearrangement uses TRBV6-6 and TRBJ1-5, with D perhaps matching TRBD1 (6 bases). The CDR3 is made up of 14 amino acids. CDR1 MNHNY and CDR2 SVGAGI come from the germline V gene (reference sequence). V lost 4 bases and J lost 2, with 9 bases in between.

V is TRBV28 and J is TRBJ1-3; 8 bases line up with TRBD1. Germline lookup yields CDR1 MDHEN and CDR2 SYDVKM. The CDR3 is made up of 15 amino acids. J gave up 4 bases and V 9 bases, and 11 bases lay outside the gene matches. Written as DNA, the CDR3 is TGTGCCAGTCGGACAGGGAGCATAAGGGGAAACACCATATATTTT. Amino acids: CASRTGSIRGNTIYF.

The chain couples TRBV9 to TRBJ2-6; D ambiguous. Germline V gene sequence: CDR1 SGDLS, CDR2 YYNGEE. V was trimmed by 4 bases and J by 4 bases, leaving 9 bases between them. The CDR3 is 14 amino acids. CDR3 in amino acids: CASSLRSGANVLTF. The CDR3 nucleotides are TGTGCCAGCAGCCTCCGGTCCGGGGCCAACGTCCTGACTTTC.

The chain combines TRBV5-1 with TRBJ2-3; D perhaps matches TRBD2 (6 bases). The CDR3 length is 16 residues. CDR1 is SGHRS, CDR2 YFSETQ, per germline. V was clipped by 1 base and J by 1 base, with 13 bases between them. CDR3 nucleotide sequence: TGCGCCAGCAGCTTGTGGCAGCGGAGGGGCACAGATACGCAGTATTTT. This sequence encodes CASSLWQRRGTDTQYF.

The rearrangement joins TRBV25-1 to TRBJ1-1; no firm D call. The V gene's germline CDR1 is MGHDK and CDR2 SYGVNS. Trimming took 3 bases from V and 6 from J, leaving 8 bases between them. The length of the CDR3 is 12 residues. The CDR3 nucleotides are TGTGCCAGCAGTGACTTCGGAGCTGAAGCTTTCTTT. Protein sequence: CASSDFGAEAFF.

The CDR3 DNA reads TGTGCCAGCAGCCCCAGCGGGAGGTATACTACGCAGTATTTT. Amino acids: CASSPSGRYTTQYF. V usage is TRBV7-8 and J usage is TRBJ2-3, with 9 bases lining up with TRBD2. Germline V gene data show CDR1 as SGHVS and CDR2 as FQNEAQ. V dropped 5 bases and J dropped 8; count of bases not matched to a gene: 8. The length of the CDR3 is 14 residues. Drawing the rest from reference TRBV7-8 and TRBJ2-3, the complete variable domain is GAGVSQSPRYKVAKRGQDVALRCDPISGHVSLFWYQQALGQGPEFLTYFQNEAQLDKSGLPSDRFFAERPEGSVSTLKIQRTQQEDSAVYLCASSPSGRYTTQYFGPGTRLTVL.

The chain recombines TRBV2 with TRBJ1-5; TRBD1 matches at 7 bases. J gave up 2 bases and V 5 bases, and 6 bases lay outside the gene matches. The CDR3 runs 15 residues. Germline CDR1 and CDR2: SNHLY and FYNNEI. Written as DNA, the CDR3 is TGTGCCAGCAGTCCCGACAGGGCACGCAATCAGCCCCAGCATTTT. This encodes CASSPDRARNQPQHF.

V usage is TRBV7-2 and J usage is TRBJ2-3, with 7 nucleotides matching TRBD2. J was trimmed by 5 bases and V by 0 bases; bases with no gene match: 2. Germline CDR1 SGHTA, CDR2 FQGNSA. The length of the CDR3 is 14 residues. The DNA for the CDR3 is TGTGCCAGCAGCTTAGCGGGAGGGCGAGATACGCAGTATTTT. It translates to CASSLAGGRDTQYF.

The chain joins TRBV28 to TRBJ2-5; 8 nucleotides match TRBD1. This CDR3 has 14 residues. With V trimmed by 5 bases and J by 3 bases, 5 bases remained unmatched. The germline CDR1 and CDR2 sequences are MDHEN and SYDVKM. The CDR3 DNA sequence: TGTGCCAGCAGTCCTCAGGGGGCAAAAGAGACCCAGTACTTC. Translation gives CASSPQGAKETQYF.

J is TRBJ2-7 and V is TRBV29-1, with D possibly being TRBD2 (5 bases). V lost 7 bases and J lost 2, with 9 bases in between. CDR1 is SQVTM, CDR2 ANQGSEA, per germline. CDR3 length equals 11 residues. The CDR3 sequence: CSAEGPYEQYF. CDR3 sequence (DNA): TGCAGCGCAGAGGGTCCCTACGAGCAGTACTTC.

The J gene is TRBJ1-2, the V gene TRBV5-6; 7 nucleotides match TRBD1. CDR3 size: 13 residues. Germline V gene sequence: CDR1 SGHDT, CDR2 YYEEEE. V was pared by 2 bases and J by 5 bases, with 3 bases of the junction left unmatched. The CDR3 reads CASSFSGGYGYTF. The CDR3 nucleotides are TGTGCCAGCAGCTTTTCAGGGGGGTATGGCTACACCTTC.

The chain has TRBV25-1 and TRBJ2-7; 7 nucleotides match TRBD2. The CDR3 runs 16 residues. Germline V gene lookup returns CDR1 MGHDK and CDR2 SYGVNS. V lost 4 bases, J lost 6 bases, and 15 bases stayed unmatched. The CDR3 DNA reads as TGTGCCAGCAGTGGCCCCTTCAGCGGGATTATGTCCGAGCAGTACTTC. Residues: CASSGPFSGIMSEQYF.

The gene calls are TRBV5-6 and TRBJ1-2; TRBD1 matches at 8 bases. Germline trimming cut 2 bases from V and 1 base from J; bases unmatched to any gene: 7. CDR1 is SGHDT, CDR2 YYEEEE, per germline. This CDR3 region has 16 residues. In DNA form, the CDR3 reads TGTGCCAGCAGCTTAGCGGGCAGGGGGCTTAACTATGGCTACACCTTC. As protein: CASSLAGRGLNYGYTF. Together with reference TRBV5-6 and TRBJ1-2, the CDR3 gives the full variable domain: DAGVTQSPTHLIKTRGQQVTLRCSPKSGHDTVSWYQQALGQGPQFIFQYYEEEERQRGNFPDRFSGHQFPNYSSELNVNALLLGDSALYLCASSLAGRGLNYGYTFGSGTRLTVV.

The V and J genes are TRBV2 and TRBJ2-5; 7 bases line up with TRBD1. The CDR3 contains 15 residues. V shed 6 bases, J shed 4 bases, and the junction held 11 bases outside the gene matches. Germline CDR1 and CDR2: SNHLY and FYNNEI. The CDR3 DNA sequence: TGTGCCAGCAGGGCTCGGCAGGGGGTGTTAGAGACCCAGTACTTC. Its protein product is CASRARQGVLETQYF.